This paragraph reports one T cell receptor (beta chain). What this receptor recognizes is not known. No base qualities exist here, and no much larger clone lies one base off it. The immunoSEQ hsTCRB v3.0 assay was used at survey level resolution to sequence the TRB variable region. A depth of roughly 35,000-50,000 T-cell genomes per sample was targeted for TRB sequencing. An Illumina MiSeq with a v3 150-cycle kit was used to sequence the pooled TRB libraries. The original methods were these. Repertoire analysis ran in R within a reproducible Nextflow workflow covering QC, data transformation and analysis. Custom analyses were implemented in LymphoSeq2, an R package for AIRR-Seq data exploration. A few samples that produced fewer than 5000 total TRB sequences were removed, so some 190 HIV repertoires were analyzed. Among the approximately 180 retained HIV repertoires, approximately 57 were collected before ART initiation and approximately 130 were collected after ART initiation. Each repertoire was downsampled to 5000 TRB nucleotide sequences, and summary statistics were averaged across 100 downsampling iterations. The analysis kept only TRB sequences whose CDR3 regions were at least seven amino acids long. Diversity was assessed using a clonality score derived from Shannon entropy and using the Gini coefficient. In the repertoire networks, any two of the top 5000 CDR3 amino acid sequences were linked whenever the two sequences differed by an edit distance of one. Antigen specificity groups and MHC restriction were predicted for TRB CDR3 amino acid sequences with GLIPH2. CDR3 amino acid sequences were matched against VDJdb and McPAS-TCR to flag known CMV, EBV, HIV or tissue antigen associations. Pre-ART, post-ART and control groups were compared with Wilcoxon signed-rank tests and Holm-Bonferroni correction. TCRdb's version of the immuneACCESS table is confined to in-frame rearrangements and falls short of the full clone set. An unresolved V gene accounts for under half of the shortfall where checked; the remainder is of unknown origin. That table gives V, J and clone size, and the DNA gave D and trimming. In all, the sample holds 20,000 to 25,000 clones, and around 82% of those were seen once. The ten largest clones take up roughly a tenth of the sample.

Trimming removed 3 bases from V and 2 bases from J; the gene matches leave 6 bases unexplained. Counted from cysteine to phenylalanine, this CDR3 has 15 amino acids. Only the CDR3 part of the read is kept: 45 bases, read in frame from the first base. The germline V gene specifies SGDLS as CDR1 and YYNGEE as CDR2. These data belong to a study of long-term antiretroviral therapy in people with HIV (dated by TCRdb to 2022 to 2024). Background for the entire study: The earliest samples were collected roughly a decade before the 2015 WHO recommendation for immediate ART, at a time when ART was usually postponed until CD4 counts fell. No cross-contamination during QIAcube processing turned up in test extractions that ran a monoclonal T-cell line alongside 30 or so polyclonal samples. Of the roughly 31 participants with HIV, eleven were female. A total of approximately 200 cryopreserved PBMC samples came from 25 to 35 adults with confirmed HIV infection and were collected serially over a mean of roughly six years (range 1-12). This retrospective serial study examined whether starting ART and sustained HIV suppression were associated with changes in the composition and diversity of the TRB repertoire in peripheral blood.

Participants were included only if at least one PBMC sample before ART initiation and at least two post-ART samples were available. All participants with HIV were treated in the United States of America. Before DNA extraction, cryopreserved samples of about 0.95-10 million PBMC were thawed and washed. At the time of the earliest PBMC sample, participants with HIV were aged between about 20 and 54 years. PBMC samples were contributed by each participant from 1-4 timepoints before ART initiation and 2-8 timepoints after ART initiation, with a median of 7 samples. Serial HIV viral load, CD4+ T-cell count, ART history and demographic data were obtained for every participant. Genomic DNA was extracted from unsorted PBMC with a Qiagen kit on a QIAcube, processed in batches of 12 samples. Study-level results and caveats: Narrower CDR3 length ranges were observed in HIV repertoires than in controls, and an antigen-experienced repertoire with only a slight naive shift after ART was suggested by the network structure. Starting ART was linked to a significant rise in TRB diversity, yet even after long-term ART the diversity remained significantly lower than in transplant donor controls. Expanded TRB clones identified before ART initiation dominated the repertoire at all time points, although this dominance fluctuated and declined in many PLHIV after ART. The samples span the years 2004 to 2017, and the ART regimens used may be less effective than current regimens. Limited PBMC availability meant only the TCR beta chain was sequenced, without alpha chain pairing. No data were available on ART adherence, viral resistance or therapy changes, limiting inferences about post-ART repertoire changes. Unsorted PBMC were profiled instead of sorted CD4+ and CD8+ T cells because pre-ART samples had limited cell numbers.

The sample was unsorted PBMCs, taken approximately 2.5 years after starting antiretroviral therapy. Rearrangement joined TRBV9 to TRBJ2-3; 7 middle bases align to TRBD1. The TCR was taken from a man aged 40-50 years with HIV. This receptor carries the CDR3 CASSGQGILTDTQYF. In nucleotides, the sequence is TGTGCCAGCAGCGGACAGGGAATTCTCACAGATACGCAGTATTTT. Outside the CDR3, residues come from the reference TRBV9 and TRBJ2-3 proteins, so the full variable domain is: DSGVTQTPKHLITATGQRVTLRCSPRSGDLSVYWYQQSLDQGLQFLIQYYNGEERAKGNILERFSAQQFPDLHSELNLSSLELGDSALYFCASSGQGILTDTQYFGPGTRLTVL.